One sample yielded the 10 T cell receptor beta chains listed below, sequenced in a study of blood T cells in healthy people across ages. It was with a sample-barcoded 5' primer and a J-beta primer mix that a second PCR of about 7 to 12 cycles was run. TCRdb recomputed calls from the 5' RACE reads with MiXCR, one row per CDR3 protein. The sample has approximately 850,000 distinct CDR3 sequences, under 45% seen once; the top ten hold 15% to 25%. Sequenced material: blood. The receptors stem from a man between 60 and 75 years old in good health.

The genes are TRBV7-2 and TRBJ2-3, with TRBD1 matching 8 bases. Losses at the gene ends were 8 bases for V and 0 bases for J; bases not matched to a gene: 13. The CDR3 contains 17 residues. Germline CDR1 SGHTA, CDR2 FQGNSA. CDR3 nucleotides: TGTGCCAGCGATACCGCGAGAGACAGGGGAAGCACAGATACGCAGTATTTT. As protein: CASDTARDRGSTDTQYF.

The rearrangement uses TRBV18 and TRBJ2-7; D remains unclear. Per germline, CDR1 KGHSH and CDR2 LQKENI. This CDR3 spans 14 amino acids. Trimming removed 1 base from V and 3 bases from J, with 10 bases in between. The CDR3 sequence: CASSPRRNDYEQYF. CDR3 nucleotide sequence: TGTGCCAGCTCACCACGTCGCAACGACTACGAGCAGTACTTC.

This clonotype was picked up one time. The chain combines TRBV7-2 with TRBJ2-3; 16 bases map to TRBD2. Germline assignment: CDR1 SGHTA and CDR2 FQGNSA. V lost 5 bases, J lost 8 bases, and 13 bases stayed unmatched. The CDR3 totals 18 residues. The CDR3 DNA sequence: TGTGCCAGCAGCACTACCGGGACTAGCGGGGGGGCGGGAGGTACGCAGTATTTT. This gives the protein CASSTTGTSGGAGGTQYF.

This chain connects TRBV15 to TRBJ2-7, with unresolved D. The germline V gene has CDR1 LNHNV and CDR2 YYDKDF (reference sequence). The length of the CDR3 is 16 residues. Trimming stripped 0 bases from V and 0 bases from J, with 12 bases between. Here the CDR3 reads CATSRDPRLFSYEQYF. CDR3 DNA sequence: TGTGCCACCAGCAGAGATCCCAGGCTCTTCTCCTACGAGCAGTACTTC.

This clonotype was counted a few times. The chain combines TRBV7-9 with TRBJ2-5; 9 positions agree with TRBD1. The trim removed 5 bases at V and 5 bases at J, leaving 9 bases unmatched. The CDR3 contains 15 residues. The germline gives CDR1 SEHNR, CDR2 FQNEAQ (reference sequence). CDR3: CASSPSSGQGETQYF. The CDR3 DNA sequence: TGTGCCAGCAGCCCGTCATCAGGACAGGGGGAGACCCAGTACTTC. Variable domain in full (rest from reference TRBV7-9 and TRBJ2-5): DTGVSQNPRHKITKRGQNVTFRCDPISEHNRLYWYRQTLGQGPEFLTYFQNEAQLEKSRLLSDRFSAERPKGSFSTLEIQRTEQGDSAMYLCASSPSSGQGETQYFGPGTRLLVL.

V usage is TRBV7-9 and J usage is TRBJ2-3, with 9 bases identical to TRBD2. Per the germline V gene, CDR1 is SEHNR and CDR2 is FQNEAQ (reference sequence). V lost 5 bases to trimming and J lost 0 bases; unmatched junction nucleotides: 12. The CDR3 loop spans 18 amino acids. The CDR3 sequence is CASSPSVISGGSTDTQYF. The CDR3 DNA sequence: TGTGCCAGCAGCCCCTCCGTGATTAGCGGGGGAAGCACAGATACGCAGTATTTT.

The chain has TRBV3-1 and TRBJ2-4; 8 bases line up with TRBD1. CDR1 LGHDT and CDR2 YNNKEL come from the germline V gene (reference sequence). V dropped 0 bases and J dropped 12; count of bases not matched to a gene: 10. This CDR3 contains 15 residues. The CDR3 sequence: CASSQDFFGTGGQYF. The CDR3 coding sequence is TGTGCCAGCAGCCAAGATTTTTTTGGGACAGGTGGTCAGTACTTC.

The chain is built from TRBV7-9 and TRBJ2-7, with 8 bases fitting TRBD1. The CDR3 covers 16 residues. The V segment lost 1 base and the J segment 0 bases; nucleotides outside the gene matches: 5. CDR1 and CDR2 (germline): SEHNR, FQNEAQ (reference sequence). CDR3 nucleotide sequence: TGTGCCAGCAGCTTAGACCCAGGGGGCATCTCCTACGAGCAGTACTTC. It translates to CASSLDPGGISYEQYF.

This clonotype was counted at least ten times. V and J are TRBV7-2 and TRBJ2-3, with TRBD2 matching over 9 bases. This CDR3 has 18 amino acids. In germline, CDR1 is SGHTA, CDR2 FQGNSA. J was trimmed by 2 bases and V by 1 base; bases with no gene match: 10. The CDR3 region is CASSLEVVLAGNTDTQYF. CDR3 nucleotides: TGTGCCAGCAGCTTAGAGGTGGTCCTAGCGGGGAACACAGATACGCAGTATTTT.

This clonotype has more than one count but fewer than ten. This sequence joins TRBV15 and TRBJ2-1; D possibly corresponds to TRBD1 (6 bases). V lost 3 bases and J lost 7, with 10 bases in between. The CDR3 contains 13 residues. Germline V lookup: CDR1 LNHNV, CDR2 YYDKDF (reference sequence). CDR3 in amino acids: CATSRRGSNEQFF. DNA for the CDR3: TGTGCCACCAGCAGGAGGGGGTCGAATGAGCAGTTCTTC.